This TCR beta chain was obtained from a study of blood T cell repertoires in COVID-19. For the study at large: Sites across the United States, Italy and Spain contributed samples from acute and convalescent COVID-19. PBMCs, B-cell-depleted T cells, or T cells provided the cDNA or gDNA that made up the material.

Original data processing: Amplifying reference gene primers gave estimates of nucleated cell counts. The data were produced by immunoSEQ multiplex PCR, yet TCRdb's version contains in-frame clones alone and is incomplete. V and J calls and clone size come straight from that table; D and trimming were deduced from the DNA. The sample consists of some 260,000 clones, about 87% of them appearing once. The CDR3 spans 13 residues. This chain uses TRBV12-2 with TRBJ2-5; the table gives TRBD2 as D, unverified against the DNA. TRBV12-2 has pseudogene status. The sequenced material came from peripheral blood. This clonotype was sampled from a woman between 25 and 40 years old with COVID-19, enrolled during active disease. The chain's CDR3 is CASRLSPCETQYF. Written as DNA, the CDR3 is TGTGCAAGTCGCTTAAGCCCTTGTGAGACCCAGTACTTC.